The clone carrying this T cell receptor beta chain was recorded only once. CDR3 size: 12 residues. Trimming stripped 3 bases from V and 17 bases from J, with 15 bases between. The germline gives CDR1 SGHNT, CDR2 YYREEE (reference sequence). Produced via immunoSEQ multiplex PCR; TCRdb's table is partial and in-frame only. The data show 100,000 to 150,000 clones, about 90% seen once. These data come from a study of T cell responses to AZD1222 COVID-19 vaccine. The specimen was peripheral blood, collected on day 0 of AZD1222 vaccination. The receptor comes from an adult in good health. This chain joins TRBV5-4 and TRBJ1-6; a weak D match, TRBD1 (6 bases). CDR3 sequence: CASSSEGGLVHF. CDR3 nucleotides: TGTGCCAGCAGCTCCGAAGGGGGGCTCGTCCACTTT.